Listed below are T cell receptor beta chains from one sample, sequenced in a study of T cell repertoires in cytomegalovirus infection. These receptors are not linked to any known antigen. TCRdb re-analysed the reads in MiXCR, keeping a single row per CDR3 protein. Here the sample spans under 500,000 distinct CDR3 sequences, roughly 42% being singletons. The input for sequencing was cultured PBMCs, taken from culture after CMV antigen stimulation. The receptors originated from a human donor in good health (CMV status not recorded). Some clones in this sample may be carry-over from other donors' samples. Both conserved end residues are part of each CDR3. A D gene is named only where the DNA matches it firmly. Part of the rows lack a size; the others show once, few, many or a class for expanded clones.

v_gene	d_gene	abundance	j_gene	CDR3aa	CDR3nt
TRBV5-4	TRBD2	-	TRBJ2-2	CASSSMTSVNTGELFF	TGTGCCAGCAGTTCGATGACTAGCGTGAACACCGGGGAGCTGTTTTTT
TRBV7-2	-	many	TRBJ2-1	CASSLTSSYNEQFF	TGTGCCAGCAGCTTGACTAGTTCCTACAATGAGCAGTTCTTC
TRBV6-6	TRBD2	-	TRBJ2-3	CASATSGFRTDTQYF	TGTGCCTCCGCAACTAGCGGGTTCCGCACAGATACGCAGTATTTT
TRBV10-3	-	-	TRBJ1-3	CAISWTALSGNTIYF	TGTGCCATCAGTTGGACAGCCCTCTCTGGAAACACCATATATTTT
TRBV28	TRBD2	many	TRBJ2-1	CASSPGLAGRLLNNEQFF	TGTGCCAGCAGCCCGGGACTAGCGGGGCGCCTACTAAACAATGAGCAGTTCTTC
TRBV11-2	-	-	TRBJ1-6	CASSFTTGYNSPLHF	TGTGCCAGCAGTTTTACCACCGGGTATAATTCACCCCTCCACTTT
TRBV7-7	-	-	TRBJ2-5	CASSRPGVQETQYF	TGTGCCAGCAGCCGCCCGGGAGTCCAAGAGACCCAGTACTTC
TRBV7-9	-	-	TRBJ2-7	CASSLGHIGYEQYF	TGTGCCAGCAGCTTGGGGCACATCGGCTACGAGCAGTACTTC
TRBV19	-	-	TRBJ2-1	CASSRTTLNQIYNEQFF	TGTGCCAGTAGTAGGACTACCCTAAATCAAATCTACAATGAGCAGTTCTTC
TRBV9	-	-	TRBJ1-1	CAHQLGKNTEAFF	TGTGCTCACCAGTTGGGGAAGAACACTGAAGCTTTCTTT
TRBV11-2	-	-	TRBJ1-4	CASSLNGDATNEKLFF	TGTGCCAGCAGCTTGAACGGCGACGCAACTAATGAAAAACTGTTTTTT
TRBV7-6	TRBD2	few	TRBJ2-7	CASSPSGSTQDEQYF	TGTGCCAGCAGCCCCAGCGGGAGTACCCAGGACGAGCAGTACTTC
TRBV6-5	-	-	TRBJ1-6	CASGTEEANNSPLHF	TGTGCCAGCGGAACCGAGGAGGCCAATAATTCACCCCTCCACTTT
TRBV19	-	-	TRBJ2-6	CASTPISSGANVLTF	TGTGCCAGTACTCCCATAAGCTCTGGGGCCAACGTCCTGACTTTC
TRBV7-6	-	few	TRBJ2-5	CASSSGGTWETQYF	TGTGCCAGCAGCTCCGGTGGGACTTGGGAGACCCAGTACTTC
TRBV7-8	TRBD2	many	TRBJ2-1	CASSRSRASLLADTYNEQFF	TGTGCCAGCAGCCGGAGCCGTGCCTCATTACTAGCGGACACCTACAATGAGCAGTTCTTC
TRBV7-8	-	many	TRBJ2-1	CASSFDGDEQFF	TGTGCCAGCAGCTTCGACGGGGATGAGCAGTTCTTC
TRBV11-2	-	few	TRBJ2-2	CASRLLAAEELFF	TGTGCCAGCAGACTATTGGCCGCCGAGGAGCTGTTTTTT
TRBV10-3	TRBD2	-	TRBJ2-7	CAISPSGNAAFGEQYF	TGTGCCATCAGCCCTAGCGGGAATGCTGCCTTTGGAGAGCAGTACTTC
TRBV12-3/TRBV12-4	-	few	TRBJ2-4	CASSLDIPPGKNIQYF	TGTGCCAGCAGTCTTGACATACCGCCGGGCAAAAACATTCAGTACTTC
TRBV4-2	TRBD2	-	TRBJ2-2	CASSQAAGGYTGELFF	TGTGCCAGCAGCCAAGCAGCGGGGGGGTACACCGGGGAGCTGTTTTTT
TRBV15	-	-	TRBJ1-3	CATSRDPGTGNTIYF	TGTGCCACCAGCAGAGATCCGGGAACTGGAAACACCATATATTTT
TRBV19	TRBD1	once	TRBJ2-7	CASSLTGGASTRTLHEQYF	TGTGCCAGTAGTCTGACAGGGGGCGCCTCAACCAGGACCCTTCACGAGCAGTACTTC
TRBV7-6	-	-	TRBJ2-7	CASSLEAAQGGYEQYF	TGTGCCAGCAGCTTAGAGGCCGCCCAGGGAGGCTACGAGCAGTACTTC
TRBV20-1	TRBD2	-	TRBJ2-5	CSARDVSGTETQYF	TGCAGTGCTAGAGATGTGAGCGGGACAGAGACCCAGTACTTC
TRBV25-1	-	-	TRBJ2-1	CASSVASRGEQFF	TGTGCCAGCAGTGTCGCTAGTCGCGGTGAGCAGTTCTTC
TRBV11-3	TRBD1	few	TRBJ2-1	CASSPAGTGVSNEQFF	TGTGCCAGCAGCCCGGCCGGGACAGGGGTGAGCAATGAGCAGTTCTTC
TRBV4-1	-	few	TRBJ1-2	CASSQDPQRGYTF	TGCGCCAGCAGCCAAGATCCGCAGAGAGGCTACACCTTC
TRBV5-1	TRBD1	once	TRBJ1-1	CASTQTGGSVVAFF	TGCGCCAGCACCCAGACAGGGGGTTCGGTTGTTGCTTTCTTT
TRBV19	-	-	TRBJ2-1	CASRPRGSALKEQFF	TGTGCCAGTAGACCCCGGGGGTCGGCCCTCAAGGAGCAGTTCTTC
TRBV6-1	TRBD1	few	TRBJ2-3	CASSEGTGSNTDTQYF	TGTGCCAGCAGTGAAGGGACAGGGTCTAACACAGATACGCAGTATTTT
TRBV10-3	-	-	TRBJ1-2	CAASGANYGYTF	TGTGCCGCCTCAGGTGCCAACTATGGCTACACCTTC
TRBV27	-	few	TRBJ2-5	CASKQVGVQETQYF	TGTGCCAGCAAGCAGGTTGGGGTTCAAGAGACCCAGTACTTC
TRBV7-2	-	-	TRBJ2-1	CASSLGIVGGRGNEQFF	TGTGCCAGCAGCTTAGGGATTGTGGGGGGGCGGGGGAATGAGCAGTTCTTC
TRBV12-3/TRBV12-4	-	-	TRBJ2-7	CASSFNGIPYEQYF	TGTGCCAGCAGTTTTAACGGTATACCCTACGAGCAGTACTTC
TRBV3-1	-	-	TRBJ1-2	CASSQEMGAPYGYTF	TGTGCCAGCAGCCAAGAGATGGGGGCGCCTTATGGCTACACCTTC
TRBV6-6	TRBD1	-	TRBJ1-1	CASRSHQGVTEAFF	TGTGCCAGCAGATCCCATCAGGGGGTCACTGAAGCTTTCTTT
TRBV20-1	-	-	TRBJ2-5	CSASHGAVPETQYF	TGCAGTGCTAGTCATGGGGCGGTTCCGGAGACCCAGTACTTC
TRBV6-1	TRBD1	-	TRBJ2-5	CASSPWGQGLWGETQYF	TGTGCCAGCAGTCCGTGGGGACAGGGACTATGGGGCGAGACCCAGTACTTC
TRBV7-9	-	-	TRBJ2-5	CASSPFGGGQETQYF	TGTGCCAGCAGCCCGTTCGGAGGGGGGCAAGAGACCCAGTACTTC
TRBV2	TRBD1	-	TRBJ1-3	CASSDWTGGSGNTIYF	TGTGCCAGCAGTGACTGGACAGGGGGCTCTGGAAACACCATATATTTT
TRBV6-2/TRBV6-3	-	-	TRBJ2-7	CASSYSKGAYEQYF	TGTGCCAGCAGTTACTCGAAGGGTGCCTACGAGCAGTACTTC
TRBV28	TRBD1	-	TRBJ2-7	CASSPTGNYEQYF	TGTGCCAGCAGTCCGACAGGGAACTACGAGCAGTACTTC
TRBV18	TRBD2	few	TRBJ2-4	CASSPVTGGGKNIQYF	TGTGCCAGCTCACCAGTCACGGGAGGGGGCAAAAACATTCAGTACTTC
TRBV7-9	-	-	TRBJ2-1	CASSPKGNEQFF	TGTGCCAGCAGCCCCAAGGGGAATGAGCAGTTCTTC
TRBV7-6	TRBD2	few	TRBJ2-3	CASSTGTSGSRADTQYF	TGTGCCAGCAGCACCGGGACTAGCGGGAGTAGGGCAGATACGCAGTATTTT
TRBV27	-	many	TRBJ1-5	CASSFRGGQPQHF	TGTGCCAGCAGCTTTCGGGGAGGACAGCCCCAGCATTTT
TRBV7-2	-	few	TRBJ2-1	CASSLVTYNEQFF	TGTGCCAGCAGCTTAGTCACGTACAATGAGCAGTTCTTC
TRBV6-1	TRBD1	few	TRBJ2-1	CASSTAPDRVINEQFF	TGTGCCAGCAGTACCGCGCCCGACAGGGTAATCAATGAGCAGTTCTTC
TRBV7-6	TRBD2	-	TRBJ2-7	CASSPGLAGAAYEQYF	TGTGCCAGCAGCCCAGGACTAGCGGGGGCCGCCTACGAGCAGTACTTC
TRBV15	-	few	TRBJ2-7	CATSRDQSGRGQYF	TGTGCCACCAGCAGAGATCAGAGCGGACGTGGGCAGTACTTC
TRBV6-6	-	-	TRBJ1-5	CASTKPSNQPQHF	TGTGCCAGCACAAAACCTAGCAATCAGCCCCAGCATTTT
TRBV7-2	-	many	TRBJ2-1	CASSFVGREQFF	TGTGCCAGCAGCTTCGTAGGCCGCGAGCAGTTCTTC